These 29 T cell receptor beta chains originate from one sample sequenced in a study of control samples from healthy donors and cancer patients. Generated by immunoSEQ multiplex PCR, the TCRdb table keeps only in-frame clones and is missing some. The repertoire holds 100,000 to 150,000 clones, with roughly 90% as singletons. Sequencing was done on a sample of blood. The receptors originated from a man between 18 and 29 years old in good health.

The chain carries TRBV6-1 and TRBJ2-5, with D possibly being TRBD1 (6 bases). The CDR3 runs to 14 residues. CDR1 and CDR2 (germline): MNHNS, SASEGT. V dropped 2 bases and J dropped 6 bases, with 13 bases sitting between them. For the CDR3, the DNA is TGTGCCAGCAGTGAACTACAGGGTGTGAAGACCCAGTACTTC. It yields the protein CASSELQGVKTQYF.

The V and J genes are TRBV5-1 and TRBJ2-3; D is unclear. Germline V CDR1 and CDR2: SGHRS, YFSETQ. V shed 4 bases and J shed 6 bases, with 12 bases lying between them. This CDR3 is built from 13 residues. CDR3 in DNA: TGCGCCAGCAGCCCGCAAATGGGGGATACGCAGTATTTT. As protein: CASSPQMGDTQYF. The full variable domain, its missing parts supplied by reference TRBV5-1 and TRBJ2-3, is KAGVTQTPRYLIKTRGQQVTLSCSPISGHRSVSWYQQTPGQGLQFLFEYFSETQRNKGNFPGRFSGRQFSNSRSEMNVSTLELGDSALYLCASSPQMGDTQYFGPGTRLTVL.

The V and J genes are TRBV30 and TRBJ1-4; TRBD1 is a possible D gene (6 bases). The V gene lost 3 bases and the J gene lost 8 bases, with 16 bases spanning the gap. The CDR3 has 14 amino acids. Germline CDR1 GTSNPN, CDR2 SVGIG (reference sequence). The CDR3 loop reads CAWRPGGAREKLFF. CDR3 DNA: TGTGCCTGGAGGCCCGGGGGGGCGAGAGAAAAACTGTTTTTT.

This rearrangement joins TRBV12-3 or TRBV12-4 to TRBJ1-1; D is possibly TRBD1 (5 bases). The germline V and J ends were trimmed by 8 bases and 1 base, with 11 bases remaining between them. This CDR3 region has 13 residues. The CDR3 DNA sequence: TGTGCCAGCGCGTACGGGGGGAACACTGAAGCTTTCTTT. It encodes CASAYGGNTEAFF.

Here the CDR3 DNA reads TGCGCCAGCAGCTTGGAGAGCACAGATACGCAGTATTTT. Residues: CASSLESTDTQYF. The rearrangement links TRBV5-1 to TRBJ2-3; D gene unclear. This CDR3 has 13 residues. From germline, CDR1 is SGHRS and CDR2 YFSETQ. V shed 0 bases and J shed 0 bases, with 2 bases lying between them.

The table lists this clone with a few counts. This chain uses TRBV30 with TRBJ1-3, with 10 bases that match TRBD1. Losses at the gene ends were 8 bases for V and 7 bases for J; bases not matched to a gene: 5. Germline assignment: CDR1 GTSNPN and CDR2 SVGIG (reference sequence). CDR3 length: 12 residues. The CDR3: CAGQGEGNTIYF. CDR3 nucleotides: TGTGCCGGACAGGGGGAAGGCAACACCATATATTTT.

This clone has a single count. In nucleotides, the CDR3 is TGTGCCAGCTCACCAACCAGTCCGGACAACTCTGGAAACACCATATATTTT. Translation gives CASSPTSPDNSGNTIYF. The rearrangement links TRBV18 to TRBJ1-3; D may be TRBD1 (5 bases). Between the trimmed V and J ends, which lost 2 bases and 0 bases, there was a span of 14 bases. Germline V gene sequence: CDR1 KGHSH, CDR2 LQKENI. This CDR3 is 17 amino acids long.

This rearrangement joins TRBV12-5 to TRBJ1-1; a possible D gene is TRBD1 (5 bases). V lost 1 base, J lost 1 base, and 10 bases lay in between. From germline, CDR1 is LGHNT and CDR2 FRNRAP. The CDR3 is 15 amino acids. CDR3 residues: CASGLAGQANTEAFF. In DNA, the CDR3 is TGTGCTAGTGGTTTGGCCGGACAAGCGAACACTGAAGCTTTCTTT.

The chain links TRBV15 to TRBJ1-3; D remains ambiguous. The germline CDR1 and CDR2 sequences are LNHNV and YYDKDF (reference sequence). The CDR3 totals 16 residues. V was trimmed by 0 bases and J by 4 bases, leaving 13 bases between them. As DNA, the CDR3 is TGTGCCACCAGCAGAGATAGGGCAGCGACGGGAAACACCATATATTTT. This codes for CATSRDRAATGNTIYF.

CDR3 sequence: CASSWTGGREKLFF. The CDR3 nucleotides read TGTGCCAGCAGCTGGACAGGGGGTCGGGAAAAACTGTTTTTT. This chain connects TRBV11-2 to TRBJ1-4; 10 positions agree with TRBD1. Germline CDR1 is SGHAT and CDR2 is FQNNGV. This CDR3 has 14 residues. Losses at the gene ends were 4 bases for V and 8 bases for J; bases not matched to a gene: 4.

This clone was seen only once. The chain employs TRBV9 and TRBJ2-5, with 9 bases fitting TRBD2. With 4 bases clipped from V and 2 bases from J, the junction kept 12 bases outside the gene matches. The CDR3 is made up of 17 amino acids. Germline V lookup: CDR1 SGDLS, CDR2 YYNGEE. The CDR3: CASSPSSGAGGQETQYF. CDR3 DNA sequence: TGTGCCAGCAGCCCCTCGTCAGGGGCGGGGGGGCAAGAGACCCAGTACTTC. The full variable domain, rest sourced from reference TRBV9 and TRBJ2-5, is DSGVTQTPKHLITATGQRVTLRCSPRSGDLSVYWYQQSLDQGLQFLIQYYNGEERAKGNILERFSAQQFPDLHSELNLSSLELGDSALYFCASSPSSGAGGQETQYFGPGTRLLVL.

V and J are TRBV5-5 and TRBJ1-2; D gene ambiguous. This CDR3 is 15 amino acids long. Germline-derived CDR1 and CDR2 are SGHKS and YYEKEE (reference sequence). V lost 0 bases and J lost 4, with 13 bases in between. The CDR3 protein is CASSLGWGSAYGYTF. CDR3 DNA sequence: TGTGCCAGCAGCTTGGGTTGGGGATCTGCCTATGGCTACACCTTC.

The chain links TRBV6-4 to TRBJ1-2; D gene ambiguous. The CDR3 loop spans 15 amino acids. Germline-derived CDR1 and CDR2 are MRHNA and SNTAGT. Trimming removed 5 bases at V and 4 bases at J, with 17 bases between. CDR3 DNA: TGTGCCAGCAGTCCGGGGTCCCTATCCGGCTATGGCTACACCTTC. It codes for CASSPGSLSGYGYTF.

The V gene is TRBV6-6, the J gene TRBJ1-1; TRBD1 aligns across 8 bases. The junction had 5 bases not matched to a gene; V was cut back by 1 base and J by 7 bases. CDR1 and CDR2 from the germline V gene are MNHNY and SVGAGI (reference sequence). This CDR3 is built from 14 residues. In nucleotides, the CDR3 is TGTGCCAGCAGTTACTTAGGGACAGGCGGTGAAGCTTTCTTT. Protein: CASSYLGTGGEAFF.

This clone appeared a few times. The chain recombines TRBV27 with TRBJ1-2; 9 bases agree with TRBD1. Trimming took 1 base from V and 3 from J; bases not matched to a gene: 9. Per germline, CDR1 MNHEY and CDR2 SMNVEV (reference sequence). The length of the CDR3 is 17 residues. The CDR3 DNA is TGTGCCAGCAGTTTATACCCACGGACAGGGGTTTACTATGGCTACACCTTC. It encodes CASSLYPRTGVYYGYTF.

CDR3 DNA: TGTGCCAGCAGCCCCGCAGGGGGGCCCTACGAGCAGTACTTC. Amino acids: CASSPAGGPYEQYF. The rearrangement links TRBV9 to TRBJ2-7, with D maybe TRBD1 (7 bases). The ends were cut back, 4 bases at V and 2 bases at J, with 13 bases in the middle. The CDR3 sequence is 14 residues long. Germline V gene lookup returns CDR1 SGDLS and CDR2 YYNGEE.

The chain has TRBV15 and TRBJ2-1, with 8 positions matching TRBD1. This CDR3 comprises 16 residues. Unmatched junction bases numbered 9, after V lost 0 bases and J lost 8 bases. In germline, CDR1 is LNHNV, CDR2 YYDKDF (reference sequence). CDR3 loop: CATSRDWRTGSYEQFF. CDR3 DNA sequence: TGTGCCACCAGCAGAGATTGGCGGACAGGGTCTTATGAGCAGTTCTTC.

This chain links TRBV10-1 with TRBJ2-3; TRBD2 matches at 8 bases. V shed 6 bases and J 4 bases; nucleotides not matched to a gene: 6. The CDR3 covers 14 residues. The V gene's germline CDR1 is WNHNN and CDR2 SYGVQD (reference sequence). The CDR3 region has the DNA TGCGCCAGCAGCCGGGGGGGCATGGCAGATACGCAGTATTTT. This codes for CASSRGGMADTQYF.

The gene calls are TRBV11-3 and TRBJ1-5, with TRBD1 matching 8 bases. CDR3 length: 20 residues. After removal of 9 bases from V and 3 bases from J, the junction contained 25 bases not matched to a gene. Germline V gene data show CDR1 as SGHNT and CDR2 as YENEEA. The CDR3 loop is CARKILRTGSRTFPNQPQHF. For the CDR3, the DNA is TGTGCCAGGAAAATCTTACGGACAGGGAGTAGGACCTTCCCCAATCAGCCCCAGCATTTT.

The V gene is TRBV12-5, the J gene TRBJ2-7; either TRBD1 or TRBD2 may fit D (5 bases each). This CDR3 has 15 residues. V lost 3 bases, J lost 6 bases, and 18 bases lay in between. Per the germline V gene, CDR1 is LGHNT and CDR2 is FRNRAP. In nucleotides, the CDR3 is TGTGCTAGTGGTTTAGTGGTCCGGGGCCCTTCCGAGCAGTACTTC. Translating it yields CASGLVVRGPSEQYF.

The chain combines TRBV19 with TRBJ1-5; D gene unclear. V lost 1 base and J lost 7, with 11 bases in between. CDR1 LNHDA and CDR2 SQIVND come from the germline V gene (reference sequence). The CDR3 totals 14 residues. The CDR3 reads CASSIGDAGQPQHF. The CDR3 bases are TGTGCCAGTAGTATAGGCGACGCGGGGCAGCCCCAGCATTTT.

This chain joins TRBV6-2 or TRBV6-3 and TRBJ1-1; D not certain. The length of the CDR3 is 13 residues. Trimming removed 4 bases from V and 8 bases from J, with 14 bases in between. Germline values: CDR1 MNHEY, CDR2 SVGEGT. CDR3 in amino acids: CASSSGHNPEAFF. The CDR3 DNA reads TGTGCCAGCAGTTCCGGCCATAACCCGGAAGCTTTCTTT.

This chain uses TRBV4-1 with TRBJ2-7, with 7 bases identical to TRBD1. V lost 4 bases and J lost 4; bases outside the gene matches: 4. The CDR3 is 13 amino acids. Germline CDR1 and CDR2: MGHRA and YSYEKL. The CDR3 reads CASSPGQEYEQYF. The CDR3 DNA follows: TGCGCCAGCAGCCCTGGACAGGAATACGAGCAGTACTTC.

CDR3 amino acids: CASTSLVEANTGELFF. In DNA form, the CDR3 reads TGTGCCAGCACCTCCCTGGTAGAAGCGAACACCGGGGAGCTGTTTTTT. The chain recombines TRBV11-2 with TRBJ2-2; D is unclear. This CDR3 comprises 16 residues. Trimming took off 7 bases at V and 0 bases at J, with 15 bases between the two ends. CDR1 and CDR2 from the germline V gene are SGHAT and FQNNGV. Filled out from reference TRBV11-2 and TRBJ2-2, the complete variable domain reads EAGVAQSPRYKIIEKRQSVAFWCNPISGHATLYWYQQILGQGPKLLIQFQNNGVVDDSQLPKDRFSAERLKGVDSTLKIQPAKLEDSAVYLCASTSLVEANTGELFFGEGSRLTVL.

The V call is TRBV28, the J call TRBJ2-3; 9 bases match TRBD2. With V trimmed by 4 bases and J by 0 bases, 5 bases remained unmatched. There are 16 residues in the CDR3. Germline CDR1 is MDHEN and CDR2 is SYDVKM. CDR3 in amino acids: CASSSARGGSTDTQYF. The CDR3 DNA follows: TGTGCCAGCAGTTCCGCGCGGGGGGGAAGCACAGATACGCAGTATTTT.

The chain employs TRBV2 and TRBJ2-1; 10 nucleotides line up with TRBD2. The CDR3 spans 14 residues. V dropped 7 bases and J dropped 8; count of bases not matched to a gene: 8. Germline-derived CDR1 and CDR2 are SNHLY and FYNNEI. The CDR3 DNA sequence: TGTGCCAGCAAGTCTACTAGCGGGGCCGATGAGCAGTTCTTC. Its protein product is CASKSTSGADEQFF. The full variable domain, its missing parts supplied by reference TRBV2 and TRBJ2-1, is EPEVTQTPSHQVTQMGQEVILRCVPISNHLYFYWYRQILGQKVEFLVSFYNNEISEKSEIFDDQFSVERPDGSNFTLKIRSTKLEDSAMYFCASKSTSGADEQFFGPGTRLTVL.

The rearrangement joins TRBV15 to TRBJ2-7; D assignment may be TRBD1 or TRBD2 (5 bases each). The V end lost 1 base, the J end lost 5 bases, and 15 bases lay between the germline ends. Germline assignment: CDR1 LNHNV and CDR2 YYDKDF (reference sequence). This CDR3 region has 15 residues. The CDR3: CATSRALGTVHEQYF. The CDR3 DNA is TGTGCCACCAGCAGAGCCTTAGGGACGGTCCACGAGCAGTACTTC.

The chain employs TRBV30 and TRBJ1-4; TRBD1 agrees at 7 bases. The V segment lost 7 bases and the J segment 10 bases; nucleotides outside the gene matches: 9. Germline CDR1 is GTSNPN and CDR2 is SVGIG (reference sequence). The CDR3 is 12 residues long. CDR3 sequence: CASNRGPGKLFF. DNA of the CDR3: TGTGCCTCAAACAGGGGACCTGGAAAACTGTTTTTT.

The CDR3 loop is CASSQSYGYGYTF. For the CDR3, the DNA is TGTGCCAGCAGCCAATCGTACGGATATGGCTACACCTTC. The V and J genes are TRBV16 and TRBJ1-2; unclear D gene. CDR1 KGHSY and CDR2 FQNENV come from the germline V gene. The ends were cut back, 0 bases at V and 5 bases at J, with 7 bases in the middle. This CDR3 contains 13 residues. The full variable domain, completed using reference TRBV16 and TRBJ1-2, is GEEVAQTPKHLVRGEGQKAKLYCAPIKGHSYVFWYQQVLKNEFKFLISFQNENVFDETGMPKERFSAKCLPNSPCSLEIQATKLEDSAVYFCASSQSYGYGYTFGSGTRLTVV.